One sample yielded the 13 T cell receptor beta chains listed below, sequenced in a study of OX40 agonist ivuxolimab in advanced cancers. Sequencing used immunoSEQ multiplex PCR; TCRdb keeps in-frame clones, though not all of them. The data show tens of thousands of clones, with 75% to 90% seen just once and roughly 1.2% held by the top ten. The material sequenced was CD4+ or CD8+ T cells sorted from blood, taken in a trial of the OX40 agonist ivuxolimab. Receptor source: an adult with an advanced solid tumor such as melanoma, head and neck, liver or kidney cancer.

The genes are TRBV4-1 and TRBJ2-1; tentatively, D is TRBD1 or TRBD2 (5 bases each). The germline V gene encodes CDR1 MGHRA and CDR2 YSYEKL. V was clipped by 0 bases and J by 10 bases, with 16 bases between them. This CDR3 is built from 15 residues. The CDR3 DNA sequence: TGCGCCAGCAGCCAAGATCCGGGGCTAGGTAGGGAGCAGTTCTTC. This gives the protein CASSQDPGLGREQFF.

The CDR3 DNA sequence: TGCGCCAGCAGCGAAGGGGAGGTTGGTCTCCGGGACACTGAAGCTTTCTTT. It is translated as CASSEGEVGLRDTEAFF. This chain links TRBV4-1 with TRBJ1-1; a possible D gene is TRBD1 (5 bases). The germline CDR1 and CDR2 sequences are MGHRA and YSYEKL. Trimming shortened V by 5 bases and J by 3 bases, and 22 bases separated the two germline ends. This CDR3 region has 17 residues.

This clone showed up just once. The chain uses TRBV18 and TRBJ2-7; 7 positions match TRBD2. V dropped 4 bases and J dropped 0; count of bases not matched to a gene: 12. Germline values: CDR1 KGHSH, CDR2 LQKENI. This CDR3 region has 17 residues. The CDR3 reads CASSLGSAGENSYEQYF. As DNA, the CDR3 is TGTGCCAGCTCACTAGGGAGCGCGGGAGAGAACTCCTACGAGCAGTACTTC.

The V and J genes are TRBV7-9 and TRBJ2-1; TRBD2 aligns across 7 bases. The V and J ends lost 6 bases and 8 bases, in that order; junction bases with no gene match: 10. This CDR3 has 14 amino acids. Germline assignment: CDR1 SEHNR and CDR2 FQNEAQ (reference sequence). The CDR3 coding sequence is TGTGCCAGCAGACGGCTAGCGGAGAGGGATGAGCAGTTCTTC. It encodes CASRRLAERDEQFF.

The chain is built from TRBV6-6 and TRBJ2-1; possible D gene TRBD2, 6 bases. V was cut by 7 bases and J by 7 bases, with 17 bases left in between. Germline CDR1 and CDR2: MNHNY and SVGAGI (reference sequence). The length of the CDR3 is 14 residues. The CDR3, as DNA: TGTGCCAGCACCAAGAGGGACTCCCTTAATGAGCAGTTCTTC. Translating it yields CASTKRDSLNEQFF.

This chain uses TRBV11-3 with TRBJ1-1; D not resolved. The ends were cut back, 0 bases at V and 3 bases at J, with 5 bases in the middle. CDR3 length: 13 residues. Germline V lookup: CDR1 SGHNT, CDR2 YENEEA. CDR3 in DNA: TGTGCCAGCAGCTTAGAGTTGGACACTGAAGCTTTCTTT. Amino acids: CASSLELDTEAFF.

V and J are TRBV18 and TRBJ2-5, with D perhaps TRBD2 (5 bases). V lost 2 bases, J lost 7 bases, and 11 bases lay in between. Germline CDR1 KGHSH, CDR2 LQKENI. The CDR3 runs to 13 residues. CDR3 DNA: TGTGCCAGCTCACCAGATCACCGGGGGACCCAGTACTTC. Translating it yields CASSPDHRGTQYF.

The chain combines TRBV19 with TRBJ2-1; the D call may be TRBD1 or TRBD2 (5 bases each). CDR3 size: 16 residues. Trimming shortened V by 3 bases and J by 4 bases, and 16 bases separated the two germline ends. The germline V gene encodes CDR1 LNHDA and CDR2 SQIVND (reference sequence). DNA of the CDR3: TGTGCCAGTAGTATCGCCCGGGACCCCGAATACAATGAGCAGTTCTTC. This sequence encodes CASSIARDPEYNEQFF.

The chain has TRBV7-3 and TRBJ2-2; D perhaps matches TRBD2 (6 bases). V dropped 0 bases and J dropped 7 bases, with 6 bases sitting between them. This CDR3 region has 13 residues. Germline CDR1 is SGHTA and CDR2 is FQGTGA. The CDR3 reads CASSLTSGGELFF. The CDR3 DNA reads as TGTGCCAGCAGCTTAACTAGCGGCGGGGAGCTGTTTTTT. Variable domain in full (rest from reference TRBV7-3 and TRBJ2-2): GAGVSQTPSNKVTEKGKYVELRCDPISGHTALYWYRQSLGQGPEFLIYFQGTGAADDSGLPNDRFFAVRPEGSVSTLKIQRTERGDSAVYLCASSLTSGGELFFGEGSRLTVL.

The chain joins TRBV5-1 to TRBJ1-1; D unresolved. V was shortened by 0 bases and J by 4 bases, with 13 bases between the two germline ends. In germline, CDR1 is SGHRS, CDR2 YFSETQ. The CDR3 consists of 15 residues. The CDR3 here is CASSLEPPPGTEAFF. The CDR3 bases are TGCGCCAGCAGCTTGGAGCCCCCCCCCGGCACTGAAGCTTTCTTT.

A few counts support this clone. The gene calls are TRBV5-1 and TRBJ2-6; D is unclear. The V gene lost 4 bases and the J gene lost 0 bases, with 8 bases spanning the gap. From germline, CDR1 is SGHRS and CDR2 YFSETQ. The CDR3 contains 15 residues. CDR3 nucleotide sequence: TGCGCCAGCAGCCCTTCCCCCTCTGGGGCCAACGTCCTGACTTTC. Translation: CASSPSPSGANVLTF.

The rearrangement joins TRBV18 to TRBJ1-3; D is unclear. Germline loops: CDR1 KGHSH, CDR2 LQKENI. V lost 3 bases and J lost 0, with 9 bases in between. This CDR3 contains 15 residues. As DNA, the CDR3 is TGTGCCAGCTCACCGCCGGGGTTCTCTGGAAACACCATATATTTT. Protein product: CASSPPGFSGNTIYF.

V gene TRBV6-1 combines with J gene TRBJ1-1, with D possibly being TRBD1 (5 bases). Deletions cut 6 bases from V and 0 bases from J, with 8 bases between. Germline CDR1 is MNHNS and CDR2 is SASEGT. This CDR3 spans 13 amino acids. The CDR3 region is CASRVGVNTEAFF. In nucleotides, the CDR3 is TGTGCCAGCAGGGTAGGGGTGAACACTGAAGCTTTCTTT.